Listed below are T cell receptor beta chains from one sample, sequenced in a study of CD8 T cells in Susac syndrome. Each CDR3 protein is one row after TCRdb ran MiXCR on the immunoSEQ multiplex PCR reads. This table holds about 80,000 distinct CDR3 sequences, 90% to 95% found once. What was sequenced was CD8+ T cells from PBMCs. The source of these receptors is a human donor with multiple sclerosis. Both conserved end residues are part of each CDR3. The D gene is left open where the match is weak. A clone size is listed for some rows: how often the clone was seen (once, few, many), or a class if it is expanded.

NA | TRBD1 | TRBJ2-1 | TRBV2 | TGTGCCAGCAGTGACTCGACAGGGGGCAATGAGCAGTTCTTC | CASSDSTGGNEQFF
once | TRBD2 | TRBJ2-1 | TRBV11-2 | TGTGCCAGCAGCTTTGGTATATTTCTAGCGGGGGATATTAGCTCCTACAATGAGCAGTTCTTC | CASSFGIFLAGDISSYNEQFF
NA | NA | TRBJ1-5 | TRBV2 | TGTGCCAGCAGTTTAGGGCCGAATCAGCCCCAGCATTTT | CASSLGPNQPQHF
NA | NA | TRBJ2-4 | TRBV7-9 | TGTGCCAGCAGCTTTCAACAGGGCCTCGGAGCCAAAAACATTCAGTACTTC | CASSFQQGLGAKNIQYF
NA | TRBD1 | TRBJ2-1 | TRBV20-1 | TGCAGTGCTAGACAGGGGGCAACTGAGCAGTTCTTC | CSARQGATEQFF
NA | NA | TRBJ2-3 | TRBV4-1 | TGCGCCAGCAGCCAAGCCCAAGCAGCAGATACGCAGTATTTT | CASSQAQAADTQYF
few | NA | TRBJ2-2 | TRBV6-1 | TGTGCCAGCGATAGGGGTTCCGGGGAGCTGTTTTTT | CASDRGSGELFF
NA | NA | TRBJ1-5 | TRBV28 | TGTGCCAGCAGTTTGTGGGGTGAGGGCAATCAGCCCCAGCATTTT | CASSLWGEGNQPQHF
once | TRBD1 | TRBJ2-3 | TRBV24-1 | TGTGCCACCAGTGATGCGGAGATAGGGGGCGCGAAAGATACGCAGTATTTT | CATSDAEIGGAKDTQYF
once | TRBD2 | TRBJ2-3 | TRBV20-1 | TGCAGTGCAGGGGGACTAGCGCTCCAGTGGGCAGATACGCAGTATTTT | CSAGGLALQWADTQYF
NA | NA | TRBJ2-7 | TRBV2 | TGTGCCAGCGACGGGAACACCTACGAGCAGTACTTC | CASDGNTYEQYF
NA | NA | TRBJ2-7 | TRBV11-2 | TGTGCCAGCAGCCTTACCTACGACAGGACCTACGAGCAGTACTTC | CASSLTYDRTYEQYF
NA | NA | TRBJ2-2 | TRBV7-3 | TGTGCCAGCAGCTTAACGGGGATGGGGCGGTCGAACACCGGGGAGCTGTTTTTT | CASSLTGMGRSNTGELFF
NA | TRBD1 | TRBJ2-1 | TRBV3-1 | TGTGCCAGCAGCCGGGACAGATACAATGAGCAGTTCTTC | CASSRDRYNEQFF
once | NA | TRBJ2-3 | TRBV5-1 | TGCGCCAGCAGCTCCCCCGGGACCGCAGATACGCAGTATTTT | CASSSPGTADTQYF
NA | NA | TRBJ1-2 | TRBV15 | TGTGCCACCAGCAGAGACATCGATAATGGCTACACCTTC | CATSRDIDNGYTF
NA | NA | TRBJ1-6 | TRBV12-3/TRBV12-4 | TGTGCCAGCAGTCACCCTGGGGGGGTCCGAGCACCCCTCCACTTT | CASSHPGGVRAPLHF
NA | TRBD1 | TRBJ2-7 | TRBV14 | TGTGCCAGCAGCCACCCGGACAGGTCCTACGAGCAGTACTTC | CASSHPDRSYEQYF
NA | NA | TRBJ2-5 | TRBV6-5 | TGTGCCAGCAGTTACCAGACAAGGGGCTCAGAGACCCAGTACTTC | CASSYQTRGSETQYF
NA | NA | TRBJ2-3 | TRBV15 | TGTGCCACCAGCAGGGACGCTGGGTTAACAGATACGCAGTATTTT | CATSRDAGLTDTQYF
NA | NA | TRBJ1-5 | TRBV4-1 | TGCGCCAGCAGCCAAGGGGCCAGAAGCAATCAGCCCCAGCATTTT | CASSQGARSNQPQHF
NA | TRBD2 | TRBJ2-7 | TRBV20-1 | TGCAGTGCTAGAGGGGGAAGAGCGGGGGTCGACTCCTACGAGCAGTACTTC | CSARGGRAGVDSYEQYF
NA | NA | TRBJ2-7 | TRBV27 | TGTGCCAGCAGTCCGATAGGGTCGGGGGGCCCAATCCTTGGCGAGCAGTACTTC | CASSPIGSGGPILGEQYF
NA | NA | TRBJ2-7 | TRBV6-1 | TGTGCCAGCAGTGAAGGAGGACAGCCCTACGAGCAGTACTTC | CASSEGGQPYEQYF
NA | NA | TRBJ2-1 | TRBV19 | TGTGCCAGTACCCCGGGCCATCTCAATGAGCAGTTCTTC | CASTPGHLNEQFF
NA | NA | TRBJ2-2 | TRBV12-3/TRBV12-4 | TGTGCCAGCAGGGTCGACAGGTTCACCGGGGAGCTGTTTTTT | CASRVDRFTGELFF
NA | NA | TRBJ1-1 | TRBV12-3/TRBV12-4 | TGTGCCAGCAGCTGGCGACAGCTGAACACTGAAGCTTTCTTT | CASSWRQLNTEAFF
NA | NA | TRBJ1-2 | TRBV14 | TGTGCCAGCAGCCAAGATATCGCAGGGCCCTATGGCTACACCTTC | CASSQDIAGPYGYTF
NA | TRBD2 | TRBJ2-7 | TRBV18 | TGTGCCAGCTCACCACTTACTAGCGGGGTTTACGAGCAGTACTTC | CASSPLTSGVYEQYF
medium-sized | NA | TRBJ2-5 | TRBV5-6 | TGTGCCAGCAGCCTCGAAGAGACCCAGTACTTC | CASSLEETQYF
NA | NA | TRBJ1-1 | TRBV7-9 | TGTGCCAGCAGCCAAGCGGGGCCAACTAACACTGAAGCTTTCTTT | CASSQAGPTNTEAFF
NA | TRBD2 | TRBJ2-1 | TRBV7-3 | TGTGCCAGCAGCTTAGTTCCTTCTAGCGGAGGCAACAATGAGCAGTTCTTC | CASSLVPSSGGNNEQFF
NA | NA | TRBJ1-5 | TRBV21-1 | TGTGCTACGGACCGATGGCATCAGCCCCAGCATTTT | CATDRWHQPQHF
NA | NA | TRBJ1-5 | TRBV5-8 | TGTGCCAGCAGCTGGGGACAAAGCAATCAGCCCCAGCATTTT | CASSWGQSNQPQHF
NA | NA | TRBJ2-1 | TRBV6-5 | TGTGCCAGCAGTTACGGGGCAGAGTTCAATGAGCAGTTCTTC | CASSYGAEFNEQFF
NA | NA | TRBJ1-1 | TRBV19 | TGTGCCAGTATTGCAGGGGTGAACACTGAAGCTTTCTTT | CASIAGVNTEAFF
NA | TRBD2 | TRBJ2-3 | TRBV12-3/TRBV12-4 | TGTGCCAGCAGCCTACTAGCGGGAGGGGGTACAGATACGCAGTATTTT | CASSLLAGGGTDTQYF
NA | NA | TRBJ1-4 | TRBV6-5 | TGTGCCAGCAGTCCCTCTACCCGTGAGAATGAAAAACTGTTTTTT | CASSPSTRENEKLFF
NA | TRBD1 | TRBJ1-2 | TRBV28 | TGTGCCAGCAGTTCTATCAGGGGGACACCAGATAACTATGGCTACACCTTC | CASSSIRGTPDNYGYTF
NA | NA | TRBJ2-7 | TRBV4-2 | TGTGCCAGCAGCCAAGGGACTTCCACCTCCTACGAGCAGTACTTC | CASSQGTSTSYEQYF
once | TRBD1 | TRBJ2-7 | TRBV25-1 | TGTGCCAGCAGTGCCCCCGGGACAGGGGCCTACGAGCAGTACTTC | CASSAPGTGAYEQYF
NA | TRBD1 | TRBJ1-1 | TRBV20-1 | TGCAGTGCTGGGGACAGGGGGAACACTGAAGCTTTCTTT | CSAGDRGNTEAFF
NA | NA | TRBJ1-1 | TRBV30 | TGTGCCTGGGCGCGGACCGGTGAAGCTTTCTTT | CAWARTGEAFF
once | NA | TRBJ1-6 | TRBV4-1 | TGCGCCAGCAGCCTGAGCGTAGGATCTTTAAATTCACCCCTCCACTTT | CASSLSVGSLNSPLHF
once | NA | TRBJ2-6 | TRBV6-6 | TGTGCCAGCATAGATGGGGCCAACGTCCTGACTTTC | CASIDGANVLTF
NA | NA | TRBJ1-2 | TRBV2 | TGTGCCAGCAGTGAAGACGGGGCCGCACCTAACTATGGCTACACCTTC | CASSEDGAAPNYGYTF
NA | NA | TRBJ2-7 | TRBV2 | TGTGCCAGCCTGGCGGGGTGGGAGCAGTACTTC | CASLAGWEQYF
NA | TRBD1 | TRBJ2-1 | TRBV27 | TGTGCCAGCAGTCCCGGGGACAGGTCCTACAATGAGCAGTTCTTC | CASSPGDRSYNEQFF